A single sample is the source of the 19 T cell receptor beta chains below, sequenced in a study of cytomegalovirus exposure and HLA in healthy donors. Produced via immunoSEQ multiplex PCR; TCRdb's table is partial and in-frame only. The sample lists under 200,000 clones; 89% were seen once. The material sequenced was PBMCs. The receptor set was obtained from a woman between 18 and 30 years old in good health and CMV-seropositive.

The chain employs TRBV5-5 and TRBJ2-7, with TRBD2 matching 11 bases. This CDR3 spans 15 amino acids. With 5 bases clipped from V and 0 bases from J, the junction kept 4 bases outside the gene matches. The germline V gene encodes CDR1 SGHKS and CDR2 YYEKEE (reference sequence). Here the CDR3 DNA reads TGTGCCAGCAGTCCCACTAGCGGGAGCTCCTACGAGCAGTACTTC. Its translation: CASSPTSGSSYEQYF.

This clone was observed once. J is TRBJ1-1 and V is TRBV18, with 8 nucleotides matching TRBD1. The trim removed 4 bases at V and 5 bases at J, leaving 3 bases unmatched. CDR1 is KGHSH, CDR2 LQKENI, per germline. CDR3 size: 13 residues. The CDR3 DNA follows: TGTGCCAGCTCACTTGACAGGGGTACTGAAGCTTTCTTT. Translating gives CASSLDRGTEAFF.

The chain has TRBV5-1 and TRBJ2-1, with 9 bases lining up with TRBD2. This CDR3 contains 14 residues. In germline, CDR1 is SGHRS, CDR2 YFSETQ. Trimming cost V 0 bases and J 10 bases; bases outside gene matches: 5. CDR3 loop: CASSLALSGSEQFF. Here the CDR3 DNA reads TGCGCCAGCAGCTTGGCCCTTAGCGGGAGCGAGCAGTTCTTC.

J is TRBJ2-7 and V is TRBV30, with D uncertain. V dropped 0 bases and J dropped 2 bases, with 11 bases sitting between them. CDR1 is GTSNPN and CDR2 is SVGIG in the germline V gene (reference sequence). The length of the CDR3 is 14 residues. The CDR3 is CAWSVILTTYEQYF. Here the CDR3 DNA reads TGTGCCTGGAGTGTAATTCTCACAACCTACGAGCAGTACTTC.

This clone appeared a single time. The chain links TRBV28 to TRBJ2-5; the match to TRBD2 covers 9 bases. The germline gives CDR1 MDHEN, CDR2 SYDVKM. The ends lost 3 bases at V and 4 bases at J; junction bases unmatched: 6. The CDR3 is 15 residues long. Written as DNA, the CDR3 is TGTGCCAGCAGTTTCGGCGGGAGGGGGGGAGAGACCCAGTACTTC. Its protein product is CASSFGGRGGETQYF.

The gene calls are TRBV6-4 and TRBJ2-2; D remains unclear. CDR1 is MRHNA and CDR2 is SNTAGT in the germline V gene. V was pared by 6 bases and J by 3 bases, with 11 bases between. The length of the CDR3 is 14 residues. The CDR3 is CASRPRTDTGELFF. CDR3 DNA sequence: TGTGCCAGCAGACCTCGCACGGACACCGGGGAGCTGTTTTTT.

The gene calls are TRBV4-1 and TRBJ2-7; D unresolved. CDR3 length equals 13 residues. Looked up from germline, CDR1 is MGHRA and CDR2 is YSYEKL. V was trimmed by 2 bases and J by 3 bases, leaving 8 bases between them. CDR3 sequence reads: CASSQQVGYEQYF. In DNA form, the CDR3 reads TGCGCCAGCAGCCAACAGGTCGGCTACGAGCAGTACTTC.

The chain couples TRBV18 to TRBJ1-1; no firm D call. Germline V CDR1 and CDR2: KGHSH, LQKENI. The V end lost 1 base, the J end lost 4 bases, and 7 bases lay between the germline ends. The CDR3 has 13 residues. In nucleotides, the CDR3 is TGTGCCAGCTCACCACACGGGTTCACTGAAGCTTTCTTT. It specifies CASSPHGFTEAFF.

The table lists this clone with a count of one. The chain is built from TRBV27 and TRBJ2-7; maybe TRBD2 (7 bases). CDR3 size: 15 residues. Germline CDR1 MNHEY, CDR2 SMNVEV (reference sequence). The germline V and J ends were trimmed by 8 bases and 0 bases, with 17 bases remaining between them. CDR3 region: CASGGGTSSSYEQYF. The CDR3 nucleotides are TGTGCCAGCGGGGGGGGGACATCAAGCTCCTACGAGCAGTACTTC.

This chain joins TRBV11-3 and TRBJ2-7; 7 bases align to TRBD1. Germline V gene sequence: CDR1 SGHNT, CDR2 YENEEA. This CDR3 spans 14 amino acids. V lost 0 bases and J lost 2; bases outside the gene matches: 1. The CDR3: CASSLEQGTYEQYF. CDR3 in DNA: TGTGCCAGCAGCTTAGAACAGGGGACCTACGAGCAGTACTTC. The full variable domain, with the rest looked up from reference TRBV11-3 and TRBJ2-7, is EAGVVQSPRYKIIEKKQPVAFWCNPISGHNTLYWYLQNLGQGPELLIRYENEEAVDDSQLPKDRFSAERLKGVDSTLKIQPAELGDSAVYLCASSLEQGTYEQYFGPGTRLTVT.

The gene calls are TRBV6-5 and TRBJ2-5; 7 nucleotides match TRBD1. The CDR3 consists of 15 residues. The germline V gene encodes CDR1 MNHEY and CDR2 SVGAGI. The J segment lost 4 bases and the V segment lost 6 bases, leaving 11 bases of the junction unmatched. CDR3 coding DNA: TGTGCCAGCAGCCTAGTAGCGTCAGGGGGAGAGACCCAGTACTTC. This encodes CASSLVASGGETQYF.

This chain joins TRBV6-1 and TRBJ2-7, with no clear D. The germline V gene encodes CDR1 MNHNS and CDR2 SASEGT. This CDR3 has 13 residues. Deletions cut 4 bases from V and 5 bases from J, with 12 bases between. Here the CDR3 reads CASSVSYPHEQYF. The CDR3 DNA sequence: TGTGCCAGCAGTGTTAGCTATCCGCACGAGCAGTACTTC.

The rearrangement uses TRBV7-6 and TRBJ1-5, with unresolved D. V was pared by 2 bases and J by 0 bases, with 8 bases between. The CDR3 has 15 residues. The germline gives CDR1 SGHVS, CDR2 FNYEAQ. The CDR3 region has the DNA TGTGCCAGCAGCTTATTTCCCTTTAGCAATCAGCCCCAGCATTTT. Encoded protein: CASSLFPFSNQPQHF.

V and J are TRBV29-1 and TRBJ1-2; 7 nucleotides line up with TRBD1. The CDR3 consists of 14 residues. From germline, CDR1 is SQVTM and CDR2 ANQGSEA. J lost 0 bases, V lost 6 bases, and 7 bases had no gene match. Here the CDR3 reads CSVGTAEPNYGYTF. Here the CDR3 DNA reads TGCAGCGTCGGGACAGCCGAACCTAACTATGGCTACACCTTC.

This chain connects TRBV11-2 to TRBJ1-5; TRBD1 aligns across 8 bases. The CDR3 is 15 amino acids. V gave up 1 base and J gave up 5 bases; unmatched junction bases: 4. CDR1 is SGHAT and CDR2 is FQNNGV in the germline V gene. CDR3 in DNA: TGTGCCAGCAGCTTAGTAGCACAGGGGGATCAGCCCCAGCATTTT. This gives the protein CASSLVAQGDQPQHF. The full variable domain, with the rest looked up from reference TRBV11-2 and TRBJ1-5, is EAGVAQSPRYKIIEKRQSVAFWCNPISGHATLYWYQQILGQGPKLLIQFQNNGVVDDSQLPKDRFSAERLKGVDSTLKIQPAKLEDSAVYLCASSLVAQGDQPQHFGDGTRLSIL.

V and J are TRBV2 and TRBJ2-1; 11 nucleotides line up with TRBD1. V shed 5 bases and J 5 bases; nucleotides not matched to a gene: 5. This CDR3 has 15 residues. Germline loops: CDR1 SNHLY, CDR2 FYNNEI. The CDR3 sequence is CASSIGQGANNEQFF. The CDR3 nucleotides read TGTGCCAGCAGTATCGGACAGGGGGCTAACAATGAGCAGTTCTTC.

CDR3 residues: CASSFPGEYTQYF. In DNA, the CDR3 is TGTGCCAGCAGCTTTCCAGGGGAATATACGCAGTATTTT. The chain is built from TRBV7-2 and TRBJ2-3; tentative D call: TRBD1 (6 bases). CDR1 is SGHTA, CDR2 FQGNSA, per germline. Trimming took off 3 bases at V and 7 bases at J, with 11 bases between the two ends. The CDR3 sequence is 13 residues long.

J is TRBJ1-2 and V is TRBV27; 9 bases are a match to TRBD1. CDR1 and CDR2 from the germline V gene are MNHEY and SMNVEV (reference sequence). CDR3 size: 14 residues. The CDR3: CASPKGQGGNGYTF. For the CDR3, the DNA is TGTGCGTCGCCTAAGGGACAGGGAGGGAATGGCTACACCTTC.

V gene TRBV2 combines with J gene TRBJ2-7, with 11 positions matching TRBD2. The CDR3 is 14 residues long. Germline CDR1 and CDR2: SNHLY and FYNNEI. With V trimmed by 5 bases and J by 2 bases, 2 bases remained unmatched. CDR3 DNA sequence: TGTGCCAGCAGTAGACTAGCGGGAACCTACGAGCAGTACTTC. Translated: CASSRLAGTYEQYF.